This TCR beta chain was sequenced for a study of T-cell reconstitution after alpha-beta-depleted transplantation in children. CDR3 length: 14 amino acids. V lost 2 bases and J lost 4; bases outside the gene matches: 2. Per germline, CDR1 MNHEY and CDR2 SVGAGI. This clonotype has at least ten counts. During its preparation, the TCRbeta library received unique molecular identifiers. Each CDR3 protein gets one entry after TCRdb re-called the PCR reads with MiXCR. The sample records more than 150,000 distinct CDR3 sequences, roughly 15% being singletons. This receptor was taken from a human donor who donated a stem cell graft to a child with acute lymphoblastic leukemia. The chain couples TRBV6-5 to TRBJ2-1; TRBD2 matches at 7 bases. The sample was PBMCs from the stem cell graft donor, taken from the stem cell graft. The DNA of the CDR3 is TGTGCCAGCAGTTACCGCGGGAGTTACAATGAGCAGTTCTTC. Protein product: CASSYRGSYNEQFF.